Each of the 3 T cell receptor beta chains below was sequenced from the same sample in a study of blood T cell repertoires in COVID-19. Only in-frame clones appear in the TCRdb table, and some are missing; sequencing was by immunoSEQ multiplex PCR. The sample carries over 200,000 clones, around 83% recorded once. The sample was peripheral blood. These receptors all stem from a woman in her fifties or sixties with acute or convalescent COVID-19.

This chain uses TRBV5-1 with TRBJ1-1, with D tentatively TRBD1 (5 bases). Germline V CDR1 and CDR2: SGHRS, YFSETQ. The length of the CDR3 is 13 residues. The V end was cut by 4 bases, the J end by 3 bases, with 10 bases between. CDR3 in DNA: TGCGCCAGCAGCCCGGGACTCTACACTGAAGCTTTCTTT. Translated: CASSPGLYTEAFF.

The CDR3 here is CASSPFRAAGAYEQYF. The CDR3 coding sequence is TGTGCCAGCAGCCCCTTTCGGGCGGCGGGGGCCTACGAGCAGTACTTC. The gene calls are TRBV7-2 and TRBJ2-7; 7 bases are a match to TRBD2. Germline CDR1 is SGHTA and CDR2 is FQGNSA. The CDR3 contains 16 residues. Trimming took 5 bases from V and 2 from J; bases not matched to a gene: 12.

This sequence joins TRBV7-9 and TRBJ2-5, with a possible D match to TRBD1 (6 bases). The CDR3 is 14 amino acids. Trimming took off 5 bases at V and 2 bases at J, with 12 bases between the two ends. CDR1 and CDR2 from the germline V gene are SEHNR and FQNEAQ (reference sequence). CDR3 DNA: TGTGCCAGCAGCATCACAGGGATGCAAGAGACCCAGTACTTC. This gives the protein CASSITGMQETQYF.